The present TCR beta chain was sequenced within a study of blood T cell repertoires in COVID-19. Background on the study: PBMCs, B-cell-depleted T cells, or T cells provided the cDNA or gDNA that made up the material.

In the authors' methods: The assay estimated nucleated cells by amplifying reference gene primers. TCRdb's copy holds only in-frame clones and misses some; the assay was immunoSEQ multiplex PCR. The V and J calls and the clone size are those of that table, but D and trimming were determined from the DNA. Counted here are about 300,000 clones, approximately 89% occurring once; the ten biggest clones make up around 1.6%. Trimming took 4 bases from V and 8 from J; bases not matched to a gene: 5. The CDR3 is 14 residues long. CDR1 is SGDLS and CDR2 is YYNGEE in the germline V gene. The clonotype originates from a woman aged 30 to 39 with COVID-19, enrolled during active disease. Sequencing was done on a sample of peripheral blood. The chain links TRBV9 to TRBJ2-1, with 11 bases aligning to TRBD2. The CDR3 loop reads CASSMGLAADEQFF. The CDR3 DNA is TGTGCCAGCAGCATGGGACTAGCGGCGGATGAGCAGTTCTTC.